Listed here are 9 T cell receptor beta chains from one sample, sequenced in a study of T cells expressing NK-cell markers. Reprocessing the 5' RACE reads, TCRdb reports a single entry for every CDR3 protein and omits DNA. The specimen's table records about 550,000 distinct CDR3 sequences. Sequenced input: blood T cells: a sorted CD56 or NKG2C T cell subset, CD4+ or CD8+ T cells, or bulk PBMC T cells (not recorded which). The source of these receptors is a man aged 18 to 30 in good health.

V is TRBV12-3 or TRBV12-4 and J is TRBJ1-2; TCRdb names TRBD1, which stays unverified in the absence of DNA. The CDR3 runs to 15 residues. CDR3 amino acids: CASSLSPAGRYGYTF.

Here the CDR3 reads CASRPDSQETQYF. The genes are TRBV6-1 and TRBJ2-5; no DNA is available, so the TRBD1 call from TCRdb remains unchecked. Germline values: CDR1 MNHNS, CDR2 SASEGT. CDR3 length: 13 residues.

This rearrangement joins TRBV6-5 to TRBJ2-5. The CDR3 length is 14 residues. CDR1 and CDR2 from the germline V gene are MNHEY and SVGAGI. This CDR3 reads CASSYQAHQETQYF.

V is TRBV14 and J is TRBJ2-2; TCRdb's assignment of TRBD2 cannot be checked, as there is no DNA. Per the germline V gene, CDR1 is SGHDN and CDR2 is FVKESK. The CDR3 spans 16 residues. CDR3 protein: CASSQSGTRWSGELFF.

This chain uses TRBV20-1 with TRBJ1-2; TCRdb gives TRBD1 as the D gene, but with no DNA this cannot be confirmed. There are 13 residues in the CDR3. Germline V gene data show CDR1 as DFQATT and CDR2 as SNEGSKA (reference sequence). CDR3 protein: CSASPGRVGGYTF.

This chain's CDR3 is CASSRSGISYNEQFF. This rearrangement joins TRBV19 to TRBJ2-1. Germline CDR1 is LNHDA and CDR2 is SQIVND (reference sequence). This CDR3 spans 15 amino acids.

The V gene is TRBV4-2, the J gene TRBJ2-1. Germline CDR1 is LGHNA and CDR2 is YNFKEQ. The CDR3 is 15 amino acids. The CDR3 sequence: CASSQGGRTYNEQFF.

The CDR3 spells CASSLIPGTGGGHEQFF. J is TRBJ2-1 and V is TRBV5-1; TCRdb calls TRBD1, which cannot be checked without DNA. CDR3 size: 17 residues. Germline V CDR1 and CDR2: SGHRS, YFSETQ.

This CDR3 reads CASSSGLPGANVLTF. The chain links TRBV12-3 or TRBV12-4 to TRBJ2-6; TCRdb indicates TRBD2, and absent DNA this call remains unverified. The CDR3 runs to 15 residues.